The rows below give T cell receptor beta chains drawn from one sample of a study of blood T cell repertoires in COVID-19. The protocol was immunoSEQ multiplex PCR, while the TCRdb copy is restricted to in-frame clones and leaves out a portion. There are about 190,000 clones in the sample; approximately 85% occur only once, and around 5.5% lies in the top ten. Sequencing used peripheral blood. The source is a woman in her sixties or seventies with active or convalescent COVID-19. CDR3s include the opening cysteine and the closing phenylalanine or tryptophan.

V: TRBV14
J: TRBJ1-2
CDR3: CASSQLSGTGNDGYTF

V: TRBV2
J: TRBJ1-2
CDR3: CASSLGRNYNYGYTF

V: TRBV24-1
J: TRBJ1-3
CDR3: CATSEGSAGVSGNTIYF

V: TRBV7-3
J: TRBJ2-1
CDR3: CASSLLAGDRNEQFF

V: TRBV14
J: TRBJ1-1
CDR3: CASSLFAGGWNTEAFF

V: TRBV2
J: TRBJ2-1
CDR3: CASSERYNEQFF

V: TRBV9
J: TRBJ2-1
CDR3: CASSVLGRVNEQFF

V: TRBV6-6
J: TRBJ2-7
CDR3: CASATGSSGYEQYF

V: TRBV11-2
J: TRBJ2-6
CDR3: CASSLQDSGANVLTF

V: TRBV6-2/TRBV6-3
J: TRBJ2-1
CDR3: CASSYYGTGRGGRAYNEQFF

V: TRBV7-9
J: TRBJ2-1
CDR3: CASSARPGFDNEQFF

V: TRBV5-1
J: TRBJ2-3
CDR3: CASSLLAGDTDTQYF

V: TRBV19
J: TRBJ1-2
CDR3: CASKPTGTNYGYTF

V: TRBV10-1
J: TRBJ2-2
CDR3: CASSPGLAGLNTGELFF

V: TRBV21-1
J: TRBJ2-1
CDR3: CASSDYNGVLINNEQFF

V: TRBV27
J: TRBJ1-2
CDR3: CASTPTGTGTYGYTF

V: TRBV9
J: TRBJ2-7
CDR3: CASSVAASGPYEQYF

V: TRBV9
J: TRBJ2-1
CDR3: CASSLYPGTKENNEQFF

V: TRBV11-3
J: TRBJ2-7
CDR3: CASSVGGQDSYEQYF

V: TRBV6-5
J: TRBJ1-1
CDR3: CASSYTIGGAYTEAFF

V: TRBV21-1
J: TRBJ2-7
CDR3: CASSKAGGGENYEQYF

V: TRBV19
J: TRBJ2-1
CDR3: CASSMRERGNEQFF

V: TRBV28
J: TRBJ1-5
CDR3: CASSSPTGGRQPQHF

V: TRBV6-5
J: TRBJ1-2
CDR3: CASSSTGQQIYGYTF

V: TRBV7-9
J: TRBJ1-2
CDR3: CASSKDSYGYTF

V: TRBV7-5
J: TRBJ1-5
CDR3: CVRSLADKRFNQPQHF

V: TRBV30
J: TRBJ1-2
CDR3: CARGGQANYGYTF

V: TRBV6-5
J: TRBJ2-7
CDR3: CASSYAPPGGGYEQYF

V: TRBV7-3
J: TRBJ1-1
CDR3: CASSLTRGTEAFF

V: TRBV7-9
J: TRBJ1-5
CDR3: CASSSGGTSNQPQHF

V: TRBV15
J: TRBJ1-5
CDR3: CATSRDSTRVNQPQHF

V: TRBV5-6
J: TRBJ2-7
CDR3: CASSLAQLYSYEQYF

V: TRBV30
J: TRBJ1-2
CDR3: CAWSLKGGGLNGYGYTF

V: TRBV2
J: TRBJ2-5
CDR3: CASSAAGEETQYF

V: TRBV5-8
J: TRBJ2-1
CDR3: CASIPSRSSYNEQFF

V: TRBV6-6
J: TRBJ2-7
CDR3: CASRPASGQGGEQYF

V: TRBV16
J: TRBJ2-1
CDR3: CASQDSGRWNEQFF

V: TRBV30
J: TRBJ1-1
CDR3: CACSLTGNTEAFF

V: TRBV4-1
J: TRBJ2-3
CDR3: CASSHPTSGSTDTQYF

V: TRBV5-4
J: TRBJ2-7
CDR3: CASSLLFREASYEQYF

V: TRBV5-4
J: TRBJ2-7
CDR3: CASSQFDRAFSYEQYF

V: TRBV2
J: TRBJ2-3
CDR3: CASSLLAGGTDTQYF

V: TRBV5-6
J: TRBJ1-5
CDR3: CASSLARQGNQPQHF

V: TRBV4-1
J: TRBJ1-5
CDR3: CASSQVWGSQPQHF

V: TRBV4-1
J: TRBJ1-5
CDR3: CASSQVGTEISNQPQHF

V: TRBV18
J: TRBJ2-7
CDR3: CASSPRSSGRYEQYF

V: TRBV10-2
J: TRBJ1-1
CDR3: CASFQGRHTEAFF

V: TRBV4-2
J: TRBJ2-7
CDR3: CASSQGSRLAGEEQYF

V: TRBV29-1
J: TRBJ2-2
CDR3: CSVGDMNTGELFF

V: TRBV11-1
J: TRBJ1-1
CDR3: CASSLAPVLEGANTEAFF